Presented here are 30 T cell receptor beta chains from one specimen sequenced in a study of beta chain features in type 1 diabetes. General observations from the study: Among all four CD4+ subsets, Type 1 diabetes patients had TCRB CDR3s that were moderately but significantly shorter.

cDNA synthesis used the whole RNA isolate, giving expressed TCRB sequences. TCRdb keeps only in-frame clones here, not all; method: immunoSEQ multiplex PCR. The sample lists about 650,000 clones, under 15% occurring once. For these receptors, no antigen is known. Sequencing was carried out using naive CD4+ T cells from blood. The source of these receptors is a man aged 25-40 years with type 1 diabetes.

CDR3 coding DNA: TGTGCCAGCAGTCCTGGTCGGCAGTCTGAAGCTTTCTTT. Amino acids: CASSPGRQSEAFF. The chain couples TRBV6-5 to TRBJ1-1; D is undetermined. Trimming cost V 5 bases and J 6 bases, with 13 bases left between them. Per germline, CDR1 MNHEY and CDR2 SVGAGI. This CDR3 has 13 residues.

The chain couples TRBV6-5 to TRBJ1-1; no clear D gene. CDR1 and CDR2 (germline): MNHEY, SVGAGI. The V end was cut by 2 bases, the J end by 6 bases, with 10 bases between. This CDR3 is built from 13 residues. CDR3 sequence reads: CASSYAGGAEAFF. The CDR3 region has the DNA TGTGCCAGCAGTTACGCAGGAGGAGCTGAAGCTTTCTTT.

The V and J genes are TRBV6-6 and TRBJ1-2; no clear D gene. Between the trimmed V and J ends, which lost 7 bases and 3 bases, there was a span of 9 bases. The CDR3 is 12 amino acids. Germline V CDR1 and CDR2: MNHNY, SVGAGI (reference sequence). The CDR3 loop reads CASTHTDYGYTF. Written as DNA, the CDR3 is TGTGCCAGCACCCACACAGACTATGGCTACACCTTC.

The CDR3 bases are TGTGCCAGTGGGAGGGACAACCTCTACGAGCAGTACTTC. Protein sequence: CASGRDNLYEQYF. The chain is built from TRBV19 and TRBJ2-7; D is perhaps TRBD2 (7 bases). The CDR3 covers 13 residues. Trimming took 8 bases from V and 3 from J, leaving 14 bases between them. Germline CDR1 reads LNHDA; CDR2 reads SQIVND (reference sequence).

The table lists this clone with a few counts. The chain carries TRBV25-1 and TRBJ1-5; no clear D gene. The V gene's germline CDR1 is MGHDK and CDR2 SYGVNS. This CDR3 comprises 13 residues. Deletions cut 3 bases from V and 5 bases from J, with 8 bases between. CDR3 nucleotide sequence: TGTGCCAGCAGTGAGATTGGGGATCAGCCCCAGCATTTT. Its protein product is CASSEIGDQPQHF. The whole variable domain, remainder taken from reference TRBV25-1 and TRBJ1-5, is EADIYQTPRYLVIGTGKKITLECSQTMGHDKMYWYQQDPGMELHLIHYSYGVNSTEKGDLSSESTVSRIRTEHFPLTLESARPSHTSQYLCASSEIGDQPQHFGDGTRLSIL.

The chain has TRBV13 and TRBJ1-3; D is ambiguous. Trimming removed 5 bases at V and 4 bases at J, with 18 bases between. Germline V gives CDR1 PRHDT, CDR2 FYEKMQ (reference sequence). This CDR3 has 16 amino acids. This chain's CDR3 is CASSIGEGPGGNTIYF. DNA for the CDR3: TGTGCCAGCAGCATCGGAGAGGGTCCTGGGGGAAACACCATATATTTT. Combining the CDR3 with reference TRBV13 and TRBJ1-3 gives the whole variable domain AAGVIQSPRHLIKEKRETATLKCYPIPRHDTVYWYQQGPGQDPQFLISFYEKMQSDKGSIPDRFSAQQFSDYHSELNMSSLELGDSALYFCASSIGEGPGGNTIYFGEGSWLTVV.

The chain recombines TRBV28 with TRBJ2-6, with a tentative D call TRBD1 (5 bases). Trimming removed 2 bases from V and 0 bases from J, with 8 bases in between. Looked up from germline, CDR1 is MDHEN and CDR2 is SYDVKM. The CDR3 contains 16 residues. The CDR3 spells CASSLGHFSGANVLTF. The CDR3 nucleotides read TGTGCCAGCAGTTTAGGACACTTCTCTGGGGCCAACGTCCTGACTTTC.

The sample holds a few counts of this clone. This chain uses TRBV5-4 with TRBJ2-3; D may correspond to TRBD1 or TRBD2 (6 bases each). Trimming removed 0 bases from V and 2 bases from J, with 10 bases in between. The V gene's germline CDR1 is SGHNT and CDR2 YYREEE (reference sequence). The CDR3 sequence is 15 residues long. The CDR3 reads CASSLGGTTTDTQYF. The DNA for the CDR3 is TGTGCCAGCAGCTTGGGCGGGACAACCACAGATACGCAGTATTTT.

This chain joins TRBV7-2 and TRBJ2-5, with D perhaps given as TRBD1 or TRBD2 (5 bases each). Germline V lookup: CDR1 SGHTA, CDR2 FQGNSA. The CDR3 covers 13 residues. The V gene lost 6 bases and the J gene lost 4 bases, with 12 bases spanning the gap. The CDR3, as DNA: TGTGCCAGCAGTGGGCAGGGACCAGAGACCCAGTACTTC. It codes for CASSGQGPETQYF. Full variable domain (rest looked up from reference TRBV7-2 and TRBJ2-5): GAGVSQSPSNKVTEKGKDVELRCDPISGHTALYWYRQSLGQGLEFLIYFQGNSAPDKSGLPSDRFSAERTGGSVSTLTIQRTQQEDSAVYLCASSGQGPETQYFGPGTRLLVL.

This rearrangement joins TRBV28 to TRBJ1-5; no firm D call. There are 13 residues in the CDR3. From germline, CDR1 is MDHEN and CDR2 SYDVKM. Trimming shortened V by 8 bases and J by 7 bases, and 15 bases separated the two germline ends. CDR3 sequence (DNA): TGTGCCAGCCATCGGACCGGGTTCCAGCCCCAGCATTTT. Its translation is CASHRTGFQPQHF.

V gene TRBV27 combines with J gene TRBJ2-1; TRBD2 matches 7 bases. Germline V lookup: CDR1 MNHEY, CDR2 SMNVEV (reference sequence). J was trimmed by 9 bases and V by 0 bases; bases with no gene match: 2. The CDR3 extends over 13 amino acids. Here the CDR3 reads CASSLSPSGEQFF. Here the CDR3 DNA reads TGTGCCAGCAGTTTATCGCCTAGCGGTGAGCAGTTCTTC.

The chain uses TRBV7-6 and TRBJ2-3, with 7 bases identical to TRBD1. J lost 1 base, V lost 5 bases, and 6 bases had no gene match. From germline, CDR1 is SGHVS and CDR2 FNYEAQ. The CDR3 runs 15 residues. Here the CDR3 DNA reads TGTGCCAGCAGCCCCGACAGGGTTGGCACAGATACGCAGTATTTT. This encodes CASSPDRVGTDTQYF. The variable domain in full, completed from reference TRBV7-6 and TRBJ2-3, reads GAGVSQSPRYKVTKRGQDVALRCDPISGHVSLYWYRQALGQGPEFLTYFNYEAQQDKSGLPNDRFSAERPEGSISTLTIQRTEQRDSAMYRCASSPDRVGTDTQYFGPGTRLTVL.

J is TRBJ1-3 and V is TRBV4-1, with no clear D. The V and J ends lost 1 base and 8 bases respectively, with 15 bases between them. CDR1 MGHRA and CDR2 YSYEKL come from the germline V gene. The CDR3 runs 15 residues. The CDR3 sequence: CASSQGYKDRDTIYF. The CDR3 nucleotides are TGCGCCAGCAGCCAAGGTTACAAGGACCGGGACACCATATATTTT.

The V and J genes are TRBV4-2 and TRBJ1-6; D possibly corresponds to TRBD1 (5 bases). The CDR3 loop spans 16 amino acids. Germline CDR1 is LGHNA and CDR2 is YNFKEQ. V lost 4 bases and J lost 10, with 20 bases in between. The CDR3 region has the DNA TGTGCCAGCAGCCCAAACTCAGGGAGCTTAACGTCACCCCTCCACTTT. This translates into CASSPNSGSLTSPLHF.

This clone has only a few counts. The same CDR3 is also encoded by other DNA sequences in this sample. This chain's CDR3 is CASSPRLAGDYNEQFF. In DNA, the CDR3 is TGCGCCAGCAGCCCCCGACTAGCGGGGGACTACAATGAGCAGTTCTTC. The chain uses TRBV5-1 and TRBJ2-1; TRBD2 agrees at 12 bases. The V gene end was trimmed by 4 bases and the J gene end by 3 bases; junction bases not matched to a gene: 5. Germline loops: CDR1 SGHRS, CDR2 YFSETQ. The CDR3 has 16 amino acids.

The chain recombines TRBV7-2 with TRBJ2-5; D tentatively reads TRBD1 or TRBD2 (5 bases each). V was clipped by 5 bases and J by 0 bases, with 16 bases between them. The CDR3 runs to 16 residues. The germline CDR1 and CDR2 sequences are SGHTA and FQGNSA. The CDR3 here is CASSPSRWGYQETQYF. The CDR3 DNA reads TGTGCCAGCAGCCCCAGCCGTTGGGGGTACCAAGAGACCCAGTACTTC.

The V gene is TRBV9, the J gene TRBJ2-2; 11 bases fit TRBD2. V was clipped by 4 bases and J by 0 bases; unmatched bases: 5. This CDR3 is 17 amino acids long. Germline V lookup: CDR1 SGDLS, CDR2 YYNGEE. The CDR3 spells CASSPLSGGANTGELFF. The CDR3 DNA sequence: TGTGCCAGCAGCCCCCTTAGCGGGGGGGCGAACACCGGGGAGCTGTTTTTT.

The V call is TRBV7-9, the J call TRBJ1-2; D not certain. The V gene lost 5 bases and the J gene lost 4 bases, with 5 bases spanning the gap. The CDR3 is 11 residues long. Per the germline V gene, CDR1 is SEHNR and CDR2 is FQNEAQ (reference sequence). CDR3 nucleotide sequence: TGTGCCAGCAGCGCCCGCTATGGCTACACCTTC. Its protein is CASSARYGYTF.

V gene TRBV20-1 combines with J gene TRBJ1-4; D not certain. There are 11 residues in the CDR3. The germline V gene encodes CDR1 DFQATT and CDR2 SNEGSKA (reference sequence). The germline V and J ends were trimmed by 5 bases and 8 bases, with 9 bases remaining between them. The CDR3 DNA reads as TGCAGTGCTGCTCTGGGAGAAAAACTGTTTTTT. Translating gives CSAALGEKLFF.

This clone was seen more than once but under ten times. The chain recombines TRBV4-2 with TRBJ2-6; no reliable D call. Trimming took 3 bases from V and 0 from J, leaving 9 bases between them. Germline V gene data show CDR1 as LGHNA and CDR2 as YNFKEQ. The CDR3 spans 16 residues. DNA of the CDR3: TGTGCCAGCAGCCAGTCCCGATCCTCTGGGGCCAACGTCCTGACTTTC. Encoded protein: CASSQSRSSGANVLTF.

The rearrangement uses TRBV5-1 and TRBJ1-1; D remains ambiguous. The CDR3 is 13 residues long. CDR1 SGHRS and CDR2 YFSETQ come from the germline V gene. Trimming cost V 4 bases and J 6 bases, with 13 bases left between them. The CDR3 here is CASSKVEASEAFF. CDR3 in DNA: TGCGCCAGCAGCAAGGTGGAGGCTTCTGAAGCTTTCTTT.

The rearrangement uses TRBV5-1 and TRBJ2-1, with D possibly matching TRBD2 (5 bases). V was shortened by 0 bases and J by 8 bases, with 15 bases between the two germline ends. Germline values: CDR1 SGHRS, CDR2 YFSETQ. The CDR3 covers 15 residues. The CDR3 bases are TGCGCCAGCAGCTTGGCGGGAACCCCTTTGGATGAGCAGTTCTTC. It specifies CASSLAGTPLDEQFF.

This clone has only a few counts. V usage is TRBV5-1 and J usage is TRBJ2-5; 12 bases are shared with TRBD2. V was clipped by 4 bases and J by 3 bases; unmatched bases: 4. CDR3 length: 15 amino acids. Germline V gene data show CDR1 as SGHRS and CDR2 as YFSETQ. The CDR3 here is CASSTGLAGKETQYF. The CDR3 nucleotides read TGCGCCAGCAGCACCGGACTAGCGGGGAAAGAGACCCAGTACTTC.

The chain joins TRBV6-5 to TRBJ1-5, with 7 bases lining up with TRBD1. V lost 0 bases and J lost 4; bases outside the gene matches: 3. Germline V gene data show CDR1 as MNHEY and CDR2 as SVGAGI. The CDR3 contains 15 residues. CDR3 sequence reads: CASSYSDRPNQPQHF. The DNA for the CDR3 is TGTGCCAGCAGTTACTCGGACAGGCCTAATCAGCCCCAGCATTTT.

This chain joins TRBV28 and TRBJ1-2; 10 bases are shared with TRBD1. J was trimmed by 2 bases and V by 6 bases; bases with no gene match: 6. This CDR3 is built from 15 residues. Germline assignment: CDR1 MDHEN and CDR2 SYDVKM. CDR3 region: CASSQPGQGNYGYTF. CDR3 coding DNA: TGTGCCAGCAGCCAACCGGGACAGGGGAACTATGGCTACACCTTC.

The J gene is TRBJ1-4, the V gene TRBV10-3, with 7 bases aligning to TRBD1. CDR1 and CDR2 (germline): ENHRY, SYGVKD. The CDR3 sequence is 15 residues long. After removal of 4 bases from V and 7 bases from J, the junction contained 9 bases not matched to a gene. The CDR3 bases are TGTGCCATCAGTGCGGGACAGATGGGTGGTGAAAAACTGTTTTTT. This translates into CAISAGQMGGEKLFF.

The chain combines TRBV28 with TRBJ2-7; the D gene is possibly TRBD1 (7 bases). The CDR3 sequence is 15 residues long. CDR1 and CDR2 (germline): MDHEN, SYDVKM. Trimming cost V 6 bases and J 7 bases, with 22 bases left between them. The CDR3 sequence is CASRTPGQSRGEQYF. The CDR3 DNA reads as TGTGCCAGCAGGACTCCGGGACAGTCCCGGGGGGAGCAGTACTTC.

This clone was observed a handful of times. The V gene is TRBV7-8, the J gene TRBJ2-5; D uncertain. Trimming left V 6 bases short and J 4 bases short, with 15 bases between. Germline CDR1 reads SGHVS; CDR2 reads FQNEAQ. The CDR3 is made up of 14 amino acids. CDR3 bases: TGTGCCAGCAGTTCCGACCGGTTGGGAGAGACCCAGTACTTC. Translating gives CASSSDRLGETQYF.

CDR3 DNA sequence: TGTGCCAGCAGAAGTGGGGGCGCCGGGGAGCTGTTTTTT. Protein sequence: CASRSGGAGELFF. The chain links TRBV6-5 to TRBJ2-2; weak D call: TRBD1 (6 bases). The CDR3 spans 13 residues. Between the trimmed V and J ends, which lost 6 bases and 6 bases, there was a span of 11 bases. Germline loops: CDR1 MNHEY, CDR2 SVGAGI.

The J gene is TRBJ2-7, the V gene TRBV28; D not certain. The ends were cut back, 5 bases at V and 7 bases at J, with 9 bases in the middle. The CDR3 is 11 amino acids. CDR1 and CDR2 from the germline V gene are MDHEN and SYDVKM. The CDR3 loop is CASSANWEQYF. In nucleotides, the CDR3 is TGTGCCAGCAGTGCAAATTGGGAGCAGTACTTC.